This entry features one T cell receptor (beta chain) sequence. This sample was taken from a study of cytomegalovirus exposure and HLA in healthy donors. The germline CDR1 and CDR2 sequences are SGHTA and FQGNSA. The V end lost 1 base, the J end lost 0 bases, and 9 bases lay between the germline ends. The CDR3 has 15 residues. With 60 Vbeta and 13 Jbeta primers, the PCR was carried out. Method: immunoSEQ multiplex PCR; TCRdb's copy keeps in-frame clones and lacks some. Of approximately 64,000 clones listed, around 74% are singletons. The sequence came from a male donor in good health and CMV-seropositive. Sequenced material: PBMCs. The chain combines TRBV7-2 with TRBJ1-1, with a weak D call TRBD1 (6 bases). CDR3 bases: TGTGCCAGCAGCTTAGAGGGGGTATTGAACACTGAAGCTTTCTTT. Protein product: CASSLEGVLNTEAFF.